The rows below give T cell receptor beta chains drawn from one sample of a study of blood T cell repertoires in COVID-19. TCRdb's table, derived via immunoSEQ multiplex PCR, lists solely in-frame clones and lacks some. The profile shows a few hundred thousand clones, about 85% of them singletons. Sequenced: peripheral blood. Source of these receptors: a young man with active or convalescent COVID-19. CDR3s leave out the opening cysteine and the closing phenylalanine or tryptophan.

>TRBV6-4|TRBJ2-1
ASSSGTGGKDEQF
>TRBV10-3|TRBJ2-7
AIGDRDSYEQY
>TRBV7-9|TRBJ2-2
ASSKGQGAVGELF
>TRBV10-3|TRBJ2-3
AISAPGLHTDTQY
>TRBV9|TRBJ2-7
ASSSRDRGLYEQY
>TRBV13|TRBJ1-1
ASSRRDRGRGEAF
>TRBV27|TRBJ1-6
ASGGAYNSPLH
>TRBV5-8|TRBJ2-1
ASSLAYPVGKF
>TRBV19|TRBJ1-6
ASSVGGNGNSPLH
>TRBV7-2|TRBJ1-4
ASSPQGEKLF
>TRBV6-5|TRBJ1-2
ASRGAVGTGYGYT
>TRBV5-5|TRBJ2-7
ASSLGTGAYEQY
>TRBV28|TRBJ2-7
ASSLSLAGVGEQY
>TRBV14|TRBJ1-1
ASSQQTGVTEAF
>TRBV18|TRBJ1-4
ASSPPGTKKEKLF
>TRBV5-1|TRBJ1-4
ASSLWAGQMEKLF
>TRBV4-3|TRBJ1-2
ASSPVGGNYGYT
>TRBV12-3/TRBV12-4|TRBJ2-3
ASSLRDTQY
>TRBV7-9|TRBJ2-2
ASSLPAGGGELF
>TRBV5-1|TRBJ1-2
ASSVQGQGKANYGYT
>TRBV4-3|TRBJ1-2
ASSQEGGQYGYT
>TRBV2|TRBJ2-7
ASRGLGRGGEQY
>TRBV6-2/TRBV6-3|TRBJ2-7
ASSHAPSPRSGGSYEQY
>TRBV19|TRBJ1-2
ASTTRTGQGYT
>TRBV28|TRBJ1-6
ASSLGLLRVSPLH
>TRBV6-5|TRBJ1-5
ASSFQVNQPQH
>TRBV2|TRBJ1-2
ASSGTGGIYGYT
>TRBV13|TRBJ1-5
ASSLDTGDGDQPQH
>TRBV29-1|TRBJ1-2
SVEDRRTEKSYGYT
>TRBV27|TRBJ2-4
ASRRQGTAKNIQY
>TRBV7-9|TRBJ1-3
ASGGTGAGNTIY
>TRBV27|TRBJ2-1
ATSGGTISYNEQF
>TRBV5-4|TRBJ2-5
ASSPPAGGSKETQY
>TRBV12-3/TRBV12-4|TRBJ1-1
ASSSAATFEAF
>TRBV6-1|TRBJ1-5
ASSEDRGRGGSNQPQH